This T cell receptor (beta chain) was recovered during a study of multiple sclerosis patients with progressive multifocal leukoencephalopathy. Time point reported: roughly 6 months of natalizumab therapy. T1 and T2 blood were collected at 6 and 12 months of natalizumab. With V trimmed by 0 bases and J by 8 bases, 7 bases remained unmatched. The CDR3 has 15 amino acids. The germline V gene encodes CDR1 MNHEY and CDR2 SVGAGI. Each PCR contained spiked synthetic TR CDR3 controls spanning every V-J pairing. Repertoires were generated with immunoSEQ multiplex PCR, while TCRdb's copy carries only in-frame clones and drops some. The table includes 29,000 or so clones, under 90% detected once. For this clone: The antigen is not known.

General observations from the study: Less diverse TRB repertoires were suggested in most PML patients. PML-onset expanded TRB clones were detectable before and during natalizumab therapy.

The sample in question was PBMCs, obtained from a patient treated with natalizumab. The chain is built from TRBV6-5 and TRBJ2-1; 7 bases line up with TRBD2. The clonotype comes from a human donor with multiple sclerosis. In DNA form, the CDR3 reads TGTGCCAGCAGTTACTCGACTAGCTTCGGGCATGAGCAGTTCTTC. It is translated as CASSYSTSFGHEQFF.